This is a list of T cell receptor beta chains from one sample in a study of shared clonotypes between healthy human individuals. Sequenced by immunoSEQ multiplex PCR; TCRdb stores in-frame clones only, minus some. The table has around 1.4 million clones, around 98.5% seen once; the top ten hold about 0.4%. Sequencing input: naive CD4+ T cells sorted from blood. Receptors originate from a man aged 30 to 39 in good health. Both conserved end residues are part of each CDR3. The D gene is left open where the match is weak. The size entry is marked missing in some rows and otherwise reads once, few, many or a size class.

once,TRBJ2-7,NA,TRBV20-1,TGCAGCGCGACCCAGGGCGGCGAGCAGTACTTC,CSATQGGEQYF
NA,TRBJ2-7,TRBD1,TRBV10-3,TGTGCCATCAGTGGGCCAGGGACAGGGGGCTACGAGCAGTACTTC,CAISGPGTGGYEQYF
NA,TRBJ2-1,TRBD1,TRBV28,TGTGCCAGCAGATTGCCGGGACAGCTGTACAATGAGCAGTTCTTC,CASRLPGQLYNEQFF
NA,TRBJ2-1,TRBD2,TRBV7-8,TGTGCCAGCAGCTTGGTTAGCGGGAGGACCTACAATGAGCAGTTCTTC,CASSLVSGRTYNEQFF
NA,TRBJ2-7,NA,TRBV18,TGTGCCAGCTCACCACGGGGTTCCCACTACGAGCAGTACTTC,CASSPRGSHYEQYF
NA,TRBJ2-5,TRBD1,TRBV29-1,TGCAGCACAAGACAGGGAAAACAAGAGACCCAGTACTTC,CSTRQGKQETQYF
NA,TRBJ2-5,NA,TRBV6-1,TGTGCCAGCAGTGCACAGGTTGCGGGAAGACAAGAGACCCAGTACTTC,CASSAQVAGRQETQYF
NA,TRBJ1-1,NA,TRBV6-5,TGTGCCAGCTGGGGGAACACTGAAGCTTTCTTT,CASWGNTEAFF
NA,TRBJ2-7,NA,TRBV28,TGTGCCAGCGGGGACACGGGGGTCGGCTCCTACGAGCAGTACTTC,CASGDTGVGSYEQYF
once,TRBJ1-2,TRBD1,TRBV11-2,TGTGCCAGCAGCTCCGAGGGGGCGGTTGGCTACACCTTC,CASSSEGAVGYTF
NA,TRBJ2-1,TRBD2,TRBV27,TGTGCCAGCAGTTTATCGAATCTAGCGGGAACTTACAATGAGCAGTTCTTC,CASSLSNLAGTYNEQFF
once,TRBJ2-2,TRBD2,TRBV9,TGTGCCAGCAGCGTAGTGGCGGGAGGCCTCACCGGGGAGCTGTTTTTT,CASSVVAGGLTGELFF
NA,TRBJ2-3,NA,TRBV29-1,TGCAGCGGCGGTGAGGATACGCAGTATTTT,CSGGEDTQYF
NA,TRBJ2-2,NA,TRBV2,TGTGCCAGCAAGGCCGGGGGCTACACCGGGGAGCTGTTTTTT,CASKAGGYTGELFF
NA,TRBJ1-5,NA,TRBV6-1,TGTGCCAGCAGTGTAGCGGGGGGCAATCAGCCCCAGCATTTT,CASSVAGGNQPQHF
NA,TRBJ1-4,NA,TRBV15,TGTGCCACCAGCAGAGACGAGGGGGTTGAAAAACTGTTTTTT,CATSRDEGVEKLFF
NA,TRBJ1-5,NA,TRBV19,TGTGCCAGTACCCAACCTTACGAGGAGAATCAGCCCCAGCATTTT,CASTQPYEENQPQHF
NA,TRBJ1-3,NA,TRBV28,TGTGCCAGCAGCCGAACAGGGTCCGGAAACACCATATATTTT,CASSRTGSGNTIYF
NA,TRBJ2-7,TRBD2,TRBV7-2,TGTGCCAGCAGCCAGGGGACTAGCGGGAGCCTGTCTGACGAGCAGTACTTC,CASSQGTSGSLSDEQYF
once,TRBJ1-5,NA,TRBV5-8,TGTGCCAGCAGCTTGACAGACCTCAGTATTAGCAATCAGCCCCAGCATTTT,CASSLTDLSISNQPQHF
NA,TRBJ2-7,TRBD2,TRBV4-1,TGCGCCAGCAGCTCTACTAGCGGGAGGGCTGGCGAGCAGTACTTC,CASSSTSGRAGEQYF
NA,TRBJ1-4,NA,TRBV5-1,TGCGCCAGCAGAGAAACAGGGTCGGGTGAAAAACTGTTTTTT,CASRETGSGEKLFF